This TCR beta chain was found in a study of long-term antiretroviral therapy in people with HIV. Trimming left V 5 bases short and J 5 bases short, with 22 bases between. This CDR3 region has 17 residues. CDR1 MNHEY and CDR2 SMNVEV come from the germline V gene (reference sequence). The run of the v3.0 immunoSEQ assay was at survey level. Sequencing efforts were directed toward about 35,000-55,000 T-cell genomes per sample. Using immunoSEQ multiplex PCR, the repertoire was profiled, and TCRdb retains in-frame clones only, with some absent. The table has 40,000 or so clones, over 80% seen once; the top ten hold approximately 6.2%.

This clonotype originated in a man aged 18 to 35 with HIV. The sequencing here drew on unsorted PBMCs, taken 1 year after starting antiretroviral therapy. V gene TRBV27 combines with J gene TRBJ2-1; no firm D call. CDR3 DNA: TGTGCCAGCAGTCCTCGGAAGGTAGGGAATTGGGACAATGAGCAGTTCTTC. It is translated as CASSPRKVGNWDNEQFF.